This T cell receptor (beta chain) is from a study of cytomegalovirus exposure and HLA in healthy donors (dated by TCRdb to the late 2010s). About the study as a whole: According to an earlier analysis of 587 of the donors, some 180 million T cells yielded 120 million or so unique TCR beta sequences and around 280 Gb of sequence data. Using immunosequencing, the study profiled T cell repertoires from about 650 subjects and related those repertoires to cytomegalovirus serostatus. An early release that covered 640 HLA-typed donors contained about 290 gigabases of sequencing data and 70 million to 100 million unique TCR sequences. In a later genetic analysis, genome-wide SNP genotypes for 398 of the 666 donors were used, and that subset was treated as a discovery cohort. To decide whether each TCR beta V gene segment behaved as functional or pseudogenic, an earlier analysis of approximately 590 of the donors relied on high-throughput TCR beta sequencing. Among over 350 genotyped donors of the cohort, an average of around 240,000 unique TCR beta nucleotide sequences were sequenced per donor, about a sixth of them non-productive. A separate validation cohort of about 110 different subjects was used in addition to the 666-subject first cohort. A later analysis re-analyzed previously published TCR beta repertoires from 666 donors and added high-resolution HLA genotyping to study TCR occurrence patterns. The genetic ancestry cluster associated with self-reported Caucasian donors included 80% to 90% of the roughly 410 genotyped donors. Typing coverage varied by locus: roughly 629-640 donors for A, B, C, DRB1 and DQB1; 500 to 550 for DQA1; about 570 for DPA1; 450 to 480 for DPB1. Rather than drawing on any new phenotypic data, the later analysis identified candidate immune exposures from TCR beta sequences and the way those sequences occurred across donors. About five DR-DQ haplotypes were handled as single units for association and clustering, since linkage in the cohort was strong. Every repertoire in the discovery cohort had been generated on one and the same sequencing platform. Donor age, sex, ethnicity and CMV serostatus were compiled alongside the repertoire data. Class I and class II HLA loci were covered by the typing at four-digit resolution. To predict cytomegalovirus infection status, the study brought together high-throughput TCR immunosequencing, statistical association of individual TCRs with disease status, and machine learning. The study aimed to test whether cataloging public T cell receptors could reveal signatures of past pathogen exposure.

In total, approximately 690 healthy bone marrow donors made up the cohort. All cohort members were sampled while nominally healthy, although unrecorded immune exposures were likely present. The donor was CMV seropositive and was included in the group of about 290 seropositive cohort members. Each donor provided a peripheral blood sample, and peripheral blood mononuclear cells were used for TCR beta sequencing. Genomic DNA was extracted from the blood cell samples with the Qiagen DNeasy Blood Extraction Kit. Notes on this clone: There is no known antigen for this receptor. Base qualities are not at hand, and no much larger clone is one base apart. This sample also contains other DNA sequences that code for the same CDR3.

What the research found in general, with its limitations: A further reported finding was that TCR beta sequences accurately predicted the HLA-A and HLA-B alleles for most subjects in the first cohort. Cytomegalovirus status was reported to be diagnosed by the classifier with high specificity and sensitivity in both the original and validation cohorts. A group of highly shared sequence variants was considered likely to be a technical artifact of the sequencing pipeline. Immune exposure information for the cohort was limited to CMV serostatus. Presence/absence analyses assumed roughly uniform sequencing depth across donors, an assumption that may not hold. In an earlier analysis of roughly 500 of the donors, most TCR beta V segments appeared in productive rearrangements about 87% or about 30% of the time, broadly matching IMGT annotations. Most CMV-associated TCR beta chains appeared to be HLA-restricted in a later analysis, and the HLA associations seemed to be driven largely by CMV exposure. The authors suggested that the approach could potentially be extended to other disease states and immunological phenotypes. In vitro tests confirmed that a few of the cytomegalovirus-associated TCR beta chains recognize cytomegalovirus antigens. In a later analysis, TCR association rates were found to vary across HLA loci, with the most associated TCRs seen for DRB1 alleles and the fewest for HLA-C alleles. The cohort was sequenced for TCR beta chains only, and without alpha or paired-chain data the features that could be detected were limited. According to a later analysis, parvovirus B19, influenza, CMV and Epstein-Barr virus appeared linked to several top co-occurrence clusters. The study listed 164 TCR beta chains as associated with cytomegalovirus. V-gene and J-gene trimming of TCR beta chains was associated with a missense DCLRE1C variant in a later genetic analysis, and the association was replicated in an independent cohort. In a later analysis, some 18,000 TCR beta sequences were associated with specific HLA alleles at a false discovery rate of 0.05. Some IMGT-functional V segments, including TRBV6-2 and TRBV6-3, could not be distinguished by the 87-base-pair reads and were therefore excluded. Correlated functional status among segregating V segments might be attributable to linkage disequilibrium, but an unknown experimental factor could not be ruled out. Assigning TCR associations to individual alleles was difficult when HLA alleles, especially DR and DQ, strongly co-occurred. The earlier analysis of 450 to 700 of the donors excluded roughly 17 rarely observed V segments, including chromosome 9 orphons, because counts were too low. According to a later genetic analysis, donors in an Asian-associated ancestry cluster had fewer N-insertions in productive TCRs than the roughly 670-donor mean. While some public TCRs were present in many individuals, most TCR sequences turned up only very rarely across donors. Because HLA typing was unavailable for some donors at each locus, only the typed subset was used in association tests. A later analysis found that HLA-associated TCR beta chains were more clonally expanded and had lower generation probabilities than equally common non-associated chains.

The CDR3 numbers 12 residues from cysteine through phenylalanine. Only the CDR3 DNA is retained, 36 bases long and in frame from the first base. CDR1 and CDR2 were assigned from the germline V gene (reference sequence) as LNHNV and YYDKDF. Deletion took 0 bases off V and 8 bases off J, with a span of 7 bases between the germline ends. The library was made by the immunoSEQ multiplex PCR assay. A mixture of 60 forward primers for TCR Vbeta segments and 13 reverse primers for TCR Jbeta segments was used in the multiplex PCR. The CDR3 region of rearranged TCR beta genes was amplified from genomic DNA with a multiplex PCR assay. The Illumina HiSeq System was used to sequence the amplified TCR beta libraries as 87-base-pair reads. In the source study's methods: In a later analysis, roughly 80 million unique TCR beta chains were counted across the roughly 700 repertoires, and roughly 11 million of these chains were shared by at least two donors. Raw reads were error-corrected and collapsed into unique sequences by a nearest-neighbor algorithm in which closely related sequences were merged to remove PCR and sequencing errors. Alignment of CDR3 sequences to IMGT reference sequences was used to assign V, D and J gene segments. For a sequence to be retained, a match of at least six nucleotides to both a V gene segment and a J gene segment was required. Rearrangements were classified as productive when the CDR3 lacked stop codons and remained in frame with V and J, and all other rearrangements were classified as non-productive. CDR3 was defined by IMGT convention, running from the second conserved V-encoded cysteine to the conserved J-encoded phenylalanine. Sequences without an unambiguous match to a single V gene segment were excluded from the earlier analysis of over 500 of the donors. In an earlier analysis of approximately 610 of the donors, V segments were called functional above 56.7% productive rearrangements and were called segregating when the between-donor standard deviation exceeded 5%. A statistical classification framework was built to diagnose cytomegalovirus status from the catalog of TCR beta chain sequences. In a later analysis, V and J genes were assigned by comparing TCR nucleotide sequences against IMGT/GENE-DB human TR gene sequences. Using the TCRdist pipeline, a later analysis assigned CDR3 sequences along with most-parsimonious VDJ recombination scenarios. In a later analysis, each TCR beta chain was defined by its CDR3 amino acid sequence together with its V-gene family, and reads without a unique V-gene family were excluded. In a later analysis, 500 to 650 highly shared, low-generation-probability nucleotide sequences were removed to address suspected cross-contamination and a sequencing artifact. In a later analysis, a clonal expansion index for each public chain was calculated from normalized within-repertoire ranks of inferred template counts. In a later analysis, generation probabilities were computed using a VDJ recombination model fitted to out-of-frame rearrangements, and the results were checked against IGoR. Hypergeometric tests were used in a later analysis to score TCR-TCR, TCR-HLA and TCR-CMV co-occurrence, with a repertoire-size bias correction applied to the TCR pairs. To estimate false discovery rates, a later analysis permuted the HLA or CMV assignments 20 times. In a later analysis, co-occurring TCRs were grouped with DBSCAN, and TCRdist sequence similarity was added when clustering was performed within HLA-allele-positive subsets. For co-occurrence clustering, repertoires with fewer than 30,000 or more than 120,000 public chains were excluded, along with four to six repertoires with anomalous nucleotide sharing. In TCRdb, the immuneACCESS table is reduced to in-frame sequences with V and J assigned. These tables do not hold every clone; where another copy was compared, an unresolved V gene accounts for under half, and the others remain unexplained. V, J and clone size derive from that table, while D and trimming were established from the DNA sequence. In all, the sample holds about 89,000 clones, and 85% of those were seen once. The ten largest clones represent about 7% of the sample.

The V gene is TRBV15 and the J gene is TRBJ1-2; TRBD1 is perhaps the D gene, given 6 matching bases. Sequencing was done on a sample of PBMCs. This receptor was identified in a man aged 40-49 years in good health and CMV-seropositive. The DNA sequence is given as TGTGCCACCAGCAGAGACAGGGGCGGCTACACCTTC. The resulting protein is CATSRDRGGYTF.